These 29 T cell receptor beta chains originate from one sample sequenced in a study of OX40 agonist ivuxolimab in advanced cancers. Assay used: immunoSEQ multiplex PCR; TCRdb lists only in-frame clones, some missing. The sample carries tens of thousands of clones, about four fifths recorded once. The material was CD4+ or CD8+ T cells sorted from blood, obtained in a trial of the OX40 agonist ivuxolimab. The receptor set was obtained from an adult with an advanced solid tumor such as melanoma, head and neck, liver or kidney cancer.

The V call is TRBV5-8, the J call TRBJ1-1; D is uncertain. The CDR3 is 15 residues long. Germline assignment: CDR1 SGHTS and CDR2 YDEGEE. V lost 4 bases and J lost 0, with 13 bases in between. Here the CDR3 reads CASSPSQFVNTEAFF. Written as DNA, the CDR3 is TGTGCCAGCAGCCCTAGCCAATTCGTGAACACTGAAGCTTTCTTT.

The genes are TRBV6-1 and TRBJ1-2; TRBD1 might be the D (5 bases). Germline assignment: CDR1 MNHNS and CDR2 SASEGT. CDR3 length: 15 residues. Trimming removed 2 bases from V and 2 bases from J, with 12 bases in between. The CDR3 bases are TGTGCCAGCAGTGAATCCCAGGGCTTGAACTATGGCTACACCTTC. Encoded protein: CASSESQGLNYGYTF.

The J gene is TRBJ1-6, the V gene TRBV9; D perhaps matches TRBD1 (5 bases). V lost 0 bases, J lost 7 bases, and 14 bases lay in between. This CDR3 has 16 amino acids. Germline lookup yields CDR1 SGDLS and CDR2 YYNGEE. CDR3 nucleotides: TGTGCCAGCAGCGTAGGGGGGACGGACGGAAATTCACCCCTCCACTTT. Its translation: CASSVGGTDGNSPLHF.

This rearrangement joins TRBV7-6 to TRBJ2-3; a weak D match, TRBD2 (6 bases). From germline, CDR1 is SGHVS and CDR2 FNYEAQ. Trimming removed 3 bases at V and 1 base at J, with 8 bases between. CDR3 length: 14 amino acids. CDR3 coding DNA: TGTGCCAGCAGCTTCGGGAGCGGCACAGATACGCAGTATTTT. Amino acid sequence: CASSFGSGTDTQYF.

The chain is built from TRBV5-1 and TRBJ1-6; TRBD1 is a possible D gene (5 bases). CDR3 length: 14 residues. Germline V gene data show CDR1 as SGHRS and CDR2 as YFSETQ. The ends were cut back, 1 base at V and 5 bases at J, with 7 bases in the middle. CDR3 nucleotides: TGCGCCAGCAGCTTGACAGGAAATAATTCACCCCTCCACTTT. Its translation: CASSLTGNNSPLHF.

The chain couples TRBV19 to TRBJ1-5; D call uncertain. From germline, CDR1 is LNHDA and CDR2 SQIVND (reference sequence). The CDR3 has 15 amino acids. The germline V and J ends were trimmed by 1 base and 4 bases, with 11 bases remaining between them. CDR3 sequence (DNA): TGTGCCAGTAGTATAGGTAGGGCAATGAATCAGCCCCAGCATTTT. This gives the protein CASSIGRAMNQPQHF.

In its sample, this clone was seen once. V gene TRBV9 combines with J gene TRBJ2-7; D uncertain. The V gene's germline CDR1 is SGDLS and CDR2 YYNGEE. The CDR3 sequence is 14 residues long. Trimming took 4 bases from V and 5 from J, leaving 16 bases between them. The CDR3 is CASSPPELDNEQYF. The CDR3 coding sequence is TGTGCCAGCAGCCCCCCGGAGCTTGATAACGAGCAGTACTTC.

The CDR3 DNA reads as TGTGCCAGTAGTCCGAGACAGACCTCCTACGAGCAGTACTTC. It translates to CASSPRQTSYEQYF. The rearrangement uses TRBV19 and TRBJ2-7; D perhaps matches TRBD1 (5 bases). The germline V and J ends were trimmed by 5 bases and 0 bases, with 11 bases remaining between them. The CDR3 runs to 14 residues. Per germline, CDR1 LNHDA and CDR2 SQIVND (reference sequence).

This rearrangement joins TRBV13 to TRBJ1-1, with D uncertain. Trimming stripped 3 bases from V and 4 bases from J, with 15 bases between. The CDR3 is 15 amino acids. Germline CDR1 PRHDT, CDR2 FYEKMQ (reference sequence). CDR3 sequence reads: CASSFKTYRGTEAFF. DNA of the CDR3: TGTGCCAGCAGCTTTAAGACATACCGGGGCACTGAAGCTTTCTTT.

The chain uses TRBV29-1 and TRBJ2-7; D might be TRBD2 (5 bases). Trimming took off 4 bases at V and 1 base at J, with 11 bases between the two ends. This CDR3 comprises 13 residues. Germline V gene sequence: CDR1 SQVTM, CDR2 ANQGSEA. The chain's CDR3 is CSVASSRSYEQYF. CDR3 sequence (DNA): TGCAGCGTTGCTAGCTCTCGGTCCTACGAGCAGTACTTC.

The gene calls are TRBV7-9 and TRBJ2-7; the D call may be TRBD1 or TRBD2 (5 bases each). The germline CDR1 and CDR2 sequences are SEHNR and FQNEAQ (reference sequence). This CDR3 region has 15 residues. V was shortened by 2 bases and J by 5 bases, with 16 bases between the two germline ends. CDR3 DNA: TGTGCCAGCAGCTTATCCGGGACGGGGATCCACGAGCAGTACTTC. Translating gives CASSLSGTGIHEQYF. The full variable domain, completed using reference TRBV7-9 and TRBJ2-7, is DTGVSQNPRHKITKRGQNVTFRCDPISEHNRLYWYRQTLGQGPEFLTYFQNEAQLEKSRLLSDRFSAERPKGSFSTLEIQRTEQGDSAMYLCASSLSGTGIHEQYFGPGTRLTVT.

The chain is built from TRBV28 and TRBJ1-5; no firm D call. CDR1 is MDHEN, CDR2 SYDVKM, per germline. V was cut by 5 bases and J by 5 bases, with 7 bases left in between. The CDR3 spans 12 residues. CDR3 sequence reads: CASSPPHQPQHF. The CDR3 bases are TGTGCCAGCAGTCCTCCACATCAGCCCCAGCATTTT.

The V and J genes are TRBV15 and TRBJ2-3, with 10 bases that match TRBD2. Germline CDR1 reads LNHNV; CDR2 reads YYDKDF (reference sequence). This CDR3 is built from 16 residues. The trim removed 1 base at V and 2 bases at J, leaving 3 bases unmatched. CDR3: CATSRGAGGFTDTQYF. Here the CDR3 DNA reads TGTGCCACCAGCAGAGGAGCGGGGGGGTTCACAGATACGCAGTATTTT. Full variable domain (remainder filled in from reference TRBV15 and TRBJ2-3): DAMVIQNPRYQVTQFGKPVTLSCSQTLNHNVMYWYQQKSSQAPKLLFHYYDKDFNNEADTPDNFQSRRPNTSFCFLDIRSPGLGDTAMYLCATSRGAGGFTDTQYFGPGTRLTVL.

This chain uses TRBV7-2 with TRBJ2-3; 7 bases are shared with TRBD2. The CDR3 covers 15 residues. Trimming cost V 4 bases and J 6 bases; bases outside gene matches: 10. Germline CDR1 SGHTA, CDR2 FQGNSA. CDR3 coding DNA: TGTGCCAGCAGCTCCTCCGGGGGGAGGGGTGATACGCAGTATTTT. Translation gives CASSSSGGRGDTQYF.

The V gene is TRBV7-3, the J gene TRBJ2-1; D is ambiguous. The CDR3 contains 12 residues. Germline V gene data show CDR1 as SGHTA and CDR2 as FQGTGA. The ends were cut back, 5 bases at V and 9 bases at J, with 11 bases in the middle. The CDR3 loop is CASSLSGGEQFF. Written as DNA, the CDR3 is TGTGCCAGCAGCCTAAGTGGCGGTGAGCAGTTCTTC.

The chain recombines TRBV14 with TRBJ1-1; D gene uncertain. V shed 6 bases and J shed 5 bases, with 13 bases lying between them. This CDR3 is 13 amino acids long. The germline V gene encodes CDR1 SGHDN and CDR2 FVKESK. DNA for the CDR3: TGTGCCAGCAGGGGATGGTTCGGGACTGAAGCTTTCTTT. The encoded protein is CASRGWFGTEAFF.

The chain couples TRBV29-1 to TRBJ2-3; 10 bases match TRBD2. Germline V lookup: CDR1 SQVTM, CDR2 ANQGSEA. The CDR3 is 17 residues long. The V and J ends lost 2 bases and 6 bases, in that order; junction bases with no gene match: 14. CDR3 sequence reads: CSVELQREGLESDTQYF. CDR3 DNA sequence: TGCAGCGTTGAATTACAGCGGGAGGGCCTCGAGTCGGATACGCAGTATTTT.

This clone was seen only a few times. CDR3 coding DNA: TGTGCCAGCTCACCCCGACAGGGTACTAACTCTGGAAACACCATATATTTT. As protein: CASSPRQGTNSGNTIYF. V usage is TRBV18 and J usage is TRBJ1-3; 7 bases agree with TRBD1. Germline values: CDR1 KGHSH, CDR2 LQKENI. V gave up 3 bases and J gave up 0 bases; unmatched junction bases: 8. CDR3 length: 17 residues.

The V and J genes are TRBV7-3 and TRBJ2-1, with 10 bases aligning to TRBD2. The V gene end was trimmed by 5 bases and the J gene end by 1 base; junction bases not matched to a gene: 11. CDR1 is SGHTA and CDR2 is FQGTGA in the germline V gene. This CDR3 contains 18 residues. The CDR3 bases are TGTGCCAGCAGCCTCATCATCGTAGCGGGAGGTTCCTACAATGAGCAGTTCTTC. This translates into CASSLIIVAGGSYNEQFF.

Concerning this clone: The junction departs from germline at one end; a sequencing error may be responsible. V and J are TRBV11-3 and TRBJ1-5; 9 nucleotides line up with TRBD1. The CDR3 has 16 residues. Germline V lookup: CDR1 SGHNT, CDR2 YENEEA. The CDR3 here is CASSPGTGTSNQPQHF. CDR3 in DNA: TGTGCCAGCAGCCCAGGGACAGGGACGAGCAACCAGCCCCAGCATTTT.

The V gene is TRBV5-4, the J gene TRBJ2-7, with D perhaps being TRBD1 or TRBD2 (5 bases each). Germline-derived CDR1 and CDR2 are SGHNT and YYREEE (reference sequence). CDR3 size: 16 residues. V gave up 4 bases and J gave up 0 bases, with 17 bases separating them. For the CDR3, the DNA is TGTGCCAGCAGCCAAGAGGGAGACGGGGCCTCCTACGAGCAGTACTTC. This gives the protein CASSQEGDGASYEQYF.

J is TRBJ2-5 and V is TRBV11-2; no clear D. CDR3 size: 12 residues. Trimming pared 2 bases from V and 4 bases from J, leaving 5 bases between. Germline V CDR1 and CDR2: SGHAT, FQNNGV. The CDR3 DNA follows: TGTGCCAGCAGCTTACACGGAGAGACCCAGTACTTC. This encodes CASSLHGETQYF.

A remark on this clone: The sample carries other DNA sequences with the same CDR3. V is TRBV18 and J is TRBJ2-3, with TRBD2 matching 11 bases. CDR3 length: 15 amino acids. Germline lookup yields CDR1 KGHSH and CDR2 LQKENI. The J segment lost 1 base and the V segment lost 3 bases, leaving 0 bases of the junction unmatched. CDR3 sequence reads: CASSPGLAGTDTQYF. CDR3 sequence (DNA): TGTGCCAGCTCACCGGGACTAGCGGGCACAGATACGCAGTATTTT.

The rearrangement joins TRBV4-1 to TRBJ2-5; a possible D gene is TRBD2 (6 bases). CDR3 length: 16 amino acids. Germline CDR1 and CDR2: MGHRA and YSYEKL. V was trimmed by 0 bases and J by 3 bases, leaving 14 bases between them. The CDR3 bases are TGCGCCAGCAGCCAAGAGGCCGCGCGGGGAGAAGAGACCCAGTACTTC. It specifies CASSQEAARGEETQYF.

CDR3: CASSPYITPQPGETQYF. Written as DNA, the CDR3 is TGTGCCAGCAGCCCATACATTACGCCCCAACCCGGCGAGACCCAGTACTTC. The chain combines TRBV5-4 with TRBJ2-5; D is ambiguous. V was clipped by 4 bases and J by 5 bases, with 24 bases between them. The CDR3 has 17 amino acids. Per the germline V gene, CDR1 is SGHNT and CDR2 is YYREEE (reference sequence). The full variable domain, with the rest looked up from reference TRBV5-4 and TRBJ2-5, is ETGVTQSPTHLIKTRGQQVTLRCSSQSGHNTVSWYQQALGQGPQFIFQYYREEENGRGNFPPRFSGLQFPNYSSELNVNALELDDSALYLCASSPYITPQPGETQYFGPGTRLLVL.

The chain is built from TRBV19 and TRBJ1-4; D gene unclear. CDR1 and CDR2 (germline): LNHDA, SQIVND (reference sequence). There are 15 residues in the CDR3. V was trimmed by 4 bases and J by 7 bases, leaving 16 bases between them. CDR3: CASSTLQIGGEKLFF. For the CDR3, the DNA is TGTGCCAGTAGTACGCTTCAGATAGGCGGTGAAAAACTGTTTTTT. The full variable domain, rest sourced from reference TRBV19 and TRBJ1-4, is DGGITQSPKYLFRKEGQNVTLSCEQNLNHDAMYWYRQDPGQGLRLIYYSQIVNDFQKGDIAEGYSVSREKKESFPLTVTSAQKNPTAFYLCASSTLQIGGEKLFFGSGTQLSVL.

A single count supports this clone. This chain joins TRBV27 and TRBJ1-1, with TRBD1 identical over 7 bases. The CDR3 covers 14 residues. Germline lookup yields CDR1 MNHEY and CDR2 SMNVEV (reference sequence). V was pared by 9 bases and J by 0 bases, with 7 bases of the junction left unmatched. CDR3 nucleotide sequence: TGTGCCAGTCAAGCGGGACAGCTGAACACTGAAGCTTTCTTT. Protein: CASQAGQLNTEAFF.

A word on this clone: A junction boundary mismatches the germline segment, possibly from a read error. This chain connects TRBV5-1 to TRBJ1-3; TRBD1 is a possible D gene (5 bases). CDR1 SGHRS and CDR2 YFSETQ come from the germline V gene. There are 16 residues in the CDR3. CDR3 coding DNA: TGCGCCAGCAGCTCCCAGGGCCCCTCTGCTGGAAACACCGTATATTTT. Protein: CASSSQGPSAGNTVYF.

The chain couples TRBV5-1 to TRBJ2-3; no clear D. The CDR3 length is 14 residues. V was trimmed by 2 bases and J by 0 bases, leaving 7 bases between them. Per germline, CDR1 SGHRS and CDR2 YFSETQ. The CDR3 region has the DNA TGCGCCAGCAGCTTCTTTGACAGCACAGATACGCAGTATTTT. This translates into CASSFFDSTDTQYF.